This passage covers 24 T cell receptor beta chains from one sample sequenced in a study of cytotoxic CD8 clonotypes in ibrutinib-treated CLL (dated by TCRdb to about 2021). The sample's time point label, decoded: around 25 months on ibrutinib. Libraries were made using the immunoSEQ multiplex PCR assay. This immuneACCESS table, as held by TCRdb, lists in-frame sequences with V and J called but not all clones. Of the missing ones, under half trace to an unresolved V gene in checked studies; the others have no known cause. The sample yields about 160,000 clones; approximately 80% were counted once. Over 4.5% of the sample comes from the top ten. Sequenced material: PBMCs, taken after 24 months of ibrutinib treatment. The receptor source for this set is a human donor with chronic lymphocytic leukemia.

This CDR3 reads CASSPQAYNEQFF. The CDR3 nucleotides read TGTGCCAGCTCACCACAGGCGTACAATGAGCAGTTCTTC. V gene TRBV18 combines with J gene TRBJ2-1, with D hard to call. The germline gives CDR1 KGHSH, CDR2 LQKENI. The CDR3 totals 13 residues. Trimming removed 1 base at V and 4 bases at J, with 5 bases between. Full variable domain (remainder filled in from reference TRBV18 and TRBJ2-1): NAGVMQNPRHLVRRRGQEARLRCSPMKGHSHVYWYRQLPEEGLKFMVYLQKENIIDESGMPKERFSAEFPKEGPSILRIQQVVRGDSAAYFCASSPQAYNEQFFGPGTRLTVL.

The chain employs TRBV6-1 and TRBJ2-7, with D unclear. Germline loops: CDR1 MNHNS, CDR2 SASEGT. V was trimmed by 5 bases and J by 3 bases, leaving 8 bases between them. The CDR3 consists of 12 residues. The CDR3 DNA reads TGTGCCAGCAGTCGACAACTCTACGAGCAGTACTTC. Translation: CASSRQLYEQYF.

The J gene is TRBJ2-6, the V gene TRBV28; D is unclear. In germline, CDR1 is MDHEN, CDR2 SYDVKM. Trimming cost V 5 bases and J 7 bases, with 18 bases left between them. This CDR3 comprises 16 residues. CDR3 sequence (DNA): TGTGCCAGCAGTGCGGTCCCCCCCGGGCTTGCCAACGTCCTGACTTTC. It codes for CASSAVPPGLANVLTF.

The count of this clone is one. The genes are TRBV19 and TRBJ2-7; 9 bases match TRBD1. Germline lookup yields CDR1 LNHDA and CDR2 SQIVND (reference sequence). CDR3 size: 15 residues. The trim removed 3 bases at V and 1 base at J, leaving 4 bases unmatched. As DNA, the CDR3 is TGTGCCAGTAGTATTAAAGGACAGGGGTCCTACGAGCAGTACTTC. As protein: CASSIKGQGSYEQYF.

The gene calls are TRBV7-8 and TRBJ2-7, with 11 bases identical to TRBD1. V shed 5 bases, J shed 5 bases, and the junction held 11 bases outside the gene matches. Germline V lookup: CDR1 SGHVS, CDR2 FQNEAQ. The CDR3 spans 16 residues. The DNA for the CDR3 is TGTGCCAGCAGCCCGAAGGGCCGGGACAGGGGGAACGAGCAGTACTTC. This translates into CASSPKGRDRGNEQYF.

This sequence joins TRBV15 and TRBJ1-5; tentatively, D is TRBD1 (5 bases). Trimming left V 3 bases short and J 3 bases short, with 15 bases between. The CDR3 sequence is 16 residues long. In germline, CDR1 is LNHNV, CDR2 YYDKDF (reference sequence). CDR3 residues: CATSRGGQDFNQPQHF. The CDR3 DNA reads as TGTGCCACCAGCAGGGGTGGACAAGACTTCAATCAGCCCCAGCATTTT.

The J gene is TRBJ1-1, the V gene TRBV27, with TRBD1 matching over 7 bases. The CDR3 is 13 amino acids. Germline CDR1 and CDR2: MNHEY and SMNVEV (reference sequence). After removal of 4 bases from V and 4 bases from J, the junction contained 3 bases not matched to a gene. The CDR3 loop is CASSWQGGTEAFF. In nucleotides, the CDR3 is TGTGCCAGCAGTTGGCAGGGGGGCACTGAAGCTTTCTTT.

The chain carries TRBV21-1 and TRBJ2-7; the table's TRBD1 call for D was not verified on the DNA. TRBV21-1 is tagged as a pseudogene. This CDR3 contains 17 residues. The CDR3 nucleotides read TGTGCCAGCAGCAAATGTGGTAGACACCCGATCTCCTACGAGCAGTACTTC. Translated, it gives CASSKCGRHPISYEQYF.

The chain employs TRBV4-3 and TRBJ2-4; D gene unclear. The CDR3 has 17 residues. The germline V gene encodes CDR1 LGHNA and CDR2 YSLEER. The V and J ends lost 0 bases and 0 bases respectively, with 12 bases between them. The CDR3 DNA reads TGCGCCAGCAGCCAAGAGGGCACTGCCGTAGCCAAAAACATTCAGTACTTC. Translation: CASSQEGTAVAKNIQYF.

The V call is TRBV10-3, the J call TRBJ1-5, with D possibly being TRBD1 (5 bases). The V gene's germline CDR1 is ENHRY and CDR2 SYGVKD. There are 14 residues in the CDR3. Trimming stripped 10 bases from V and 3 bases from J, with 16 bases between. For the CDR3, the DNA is TGTGCCACTTCACGGCAGGGACTCAATCAGCCCCAGCATTTT. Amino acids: CATSRQGLNQPQHF.

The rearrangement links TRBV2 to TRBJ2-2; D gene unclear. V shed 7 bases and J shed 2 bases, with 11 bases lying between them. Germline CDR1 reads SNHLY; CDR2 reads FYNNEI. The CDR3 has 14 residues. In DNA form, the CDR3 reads TGTGCCAGCAACCGATTAAGTAACACCGGGGAGCTGTTTTTT. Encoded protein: CASNRLSNTGELFF. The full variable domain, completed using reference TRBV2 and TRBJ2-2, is EPEVTQTPSHQVTQMGQEVILRCVPISNHLYFYWYRQILGQKVEFLVSFYNNEISEKSEIFDDQFSVERPDGSNFTLKIRSTKLEDSAMYFCASNRLSNTGELFFGEGSRLTVL.

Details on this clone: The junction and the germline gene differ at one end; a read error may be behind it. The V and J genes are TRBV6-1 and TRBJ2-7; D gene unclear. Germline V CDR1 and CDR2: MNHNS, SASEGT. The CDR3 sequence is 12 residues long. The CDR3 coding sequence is TGTGCCAGCAGTTTTCCGGGCCTACAGCGTAACTTC. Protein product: CASSFPGLQRNF.

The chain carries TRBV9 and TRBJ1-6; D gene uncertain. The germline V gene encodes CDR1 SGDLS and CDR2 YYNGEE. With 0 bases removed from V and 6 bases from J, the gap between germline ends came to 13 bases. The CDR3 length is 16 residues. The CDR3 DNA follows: TGTGCCAGCAGCGTAGATTATGGGAAAATTAATTCACCCCTCCACTTT. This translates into CASSVDYGKINSPLHF.

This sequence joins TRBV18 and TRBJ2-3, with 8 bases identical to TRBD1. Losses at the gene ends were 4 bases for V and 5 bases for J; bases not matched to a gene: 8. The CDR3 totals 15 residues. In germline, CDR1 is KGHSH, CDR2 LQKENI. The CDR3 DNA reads TGTGCCAGCTCACTGGGACAGGTCGGTGGAGATACGCAGTATTTT. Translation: CASSLGQVGGDTQYF.

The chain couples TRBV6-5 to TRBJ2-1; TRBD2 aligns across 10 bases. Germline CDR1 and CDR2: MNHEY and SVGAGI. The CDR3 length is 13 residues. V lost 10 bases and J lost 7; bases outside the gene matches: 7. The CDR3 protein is CATQREGLNEQFF. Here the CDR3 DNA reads TGTGCCACCCAGCGGGAGGGCCTGAATGAGCAGTTCTTC.

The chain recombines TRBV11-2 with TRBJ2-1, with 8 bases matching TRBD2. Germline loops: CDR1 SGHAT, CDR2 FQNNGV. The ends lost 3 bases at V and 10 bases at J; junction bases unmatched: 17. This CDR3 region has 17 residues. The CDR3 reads CASSFASSAGGLGEQFF. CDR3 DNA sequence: TGTGCCAGCAGCTTCGCCTCCTCCGCGGGAGGCCTGGGGGAGCAGTTCTTC.

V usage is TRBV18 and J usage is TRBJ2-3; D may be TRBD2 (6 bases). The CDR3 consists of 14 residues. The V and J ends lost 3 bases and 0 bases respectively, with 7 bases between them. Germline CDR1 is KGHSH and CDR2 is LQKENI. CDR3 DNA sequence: TGTGCCAGCTCACCGACTAGAAGCACAGATACGCAGTATTTT. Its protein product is CASSPTRSTDTQYF.

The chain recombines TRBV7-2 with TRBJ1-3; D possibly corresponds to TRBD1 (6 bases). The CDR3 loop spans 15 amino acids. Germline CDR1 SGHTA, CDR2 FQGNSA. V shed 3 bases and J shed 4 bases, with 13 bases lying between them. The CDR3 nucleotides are TGTGCCAGCAGCTTCGAGGGGGGGCGCGGAAACACCATATATTTT. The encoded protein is CASSFEGGRGNTIYF.

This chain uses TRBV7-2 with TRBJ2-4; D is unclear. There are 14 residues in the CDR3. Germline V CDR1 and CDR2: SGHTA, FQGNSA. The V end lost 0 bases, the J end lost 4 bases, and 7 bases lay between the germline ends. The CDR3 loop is CASSLAGPKNIQYF. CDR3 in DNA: TGTGCCAGCAGCTTAGCTGGGCCGAAAAACATTCAGTACTTC.

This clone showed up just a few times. CDR3 residues: CAWSVIDLESDGYTF. In DNA form, the CDR3 reads TGTGCCTGGAGTGTAATTGACTTGGAAAGCGATGGCTACACCTTC. The gene calls are TRBV30 and TRBJ1-2; D is unresolved. V was cut by 0 bases and J by 6 bases, with 17 bases left in between. Germline V gene sequence: CDR1 GTSNPN, CDR2 SVGIG (reference sequence). This CDR3 contains 15 residues.

The CDR3 DNA reads as TGTGCCAGCAGTGGAGGGCGGTATGATTCACCCCTCCACTTT. Amino acids: CASSGGRYDSPLHF. The rearrangement uses TRBV6-5 and TRBJ1-6; D call uncertain. Germline V lookup: CDR1 MNHEY, CDR2 SVGAGI. Trimming removed 5 bases from V and 8 bases from J, with 13 bases in between. The CDR3 has 14 residues.

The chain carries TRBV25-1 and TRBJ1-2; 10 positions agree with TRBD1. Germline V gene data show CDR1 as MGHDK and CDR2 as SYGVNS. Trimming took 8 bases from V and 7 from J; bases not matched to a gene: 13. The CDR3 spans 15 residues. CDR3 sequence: CASSGGDRGSFGYTF. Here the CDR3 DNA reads TGTGCCAGCTCAGGTGGGGACAGGGGATCGTTTGGCTACACCTTC.

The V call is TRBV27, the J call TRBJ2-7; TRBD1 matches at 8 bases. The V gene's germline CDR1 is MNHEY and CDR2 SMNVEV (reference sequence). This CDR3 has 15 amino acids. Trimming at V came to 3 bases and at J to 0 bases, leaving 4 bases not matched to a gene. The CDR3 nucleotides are TGTGCCAGCAGTTTCGACAGGGGAGGCTCCTACGAGCAGTACTTC. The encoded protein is CASSFDRGGSYEQYF.

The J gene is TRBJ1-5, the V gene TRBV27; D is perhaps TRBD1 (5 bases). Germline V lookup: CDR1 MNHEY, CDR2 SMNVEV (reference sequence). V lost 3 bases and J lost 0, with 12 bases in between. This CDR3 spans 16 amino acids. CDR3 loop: CASSLGGGRSNQPQHF. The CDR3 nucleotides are TGTGCCAGCAGTTTGGGTGGGGGTCGTAGCAATCAGCCCCAGCATTTT.